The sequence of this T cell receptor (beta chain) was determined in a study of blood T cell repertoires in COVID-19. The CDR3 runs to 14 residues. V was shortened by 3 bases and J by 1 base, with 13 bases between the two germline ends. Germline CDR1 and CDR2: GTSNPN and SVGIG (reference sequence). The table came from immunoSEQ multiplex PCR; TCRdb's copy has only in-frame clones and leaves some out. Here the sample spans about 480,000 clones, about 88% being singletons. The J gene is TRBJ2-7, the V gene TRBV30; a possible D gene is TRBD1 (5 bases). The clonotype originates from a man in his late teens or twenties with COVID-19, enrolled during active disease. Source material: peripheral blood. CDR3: CAWRDPGKSYEQYF. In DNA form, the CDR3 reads TGTGCCTGGAGGGACCCAGGGAAGTCCTACGAGCAGTACTTC.